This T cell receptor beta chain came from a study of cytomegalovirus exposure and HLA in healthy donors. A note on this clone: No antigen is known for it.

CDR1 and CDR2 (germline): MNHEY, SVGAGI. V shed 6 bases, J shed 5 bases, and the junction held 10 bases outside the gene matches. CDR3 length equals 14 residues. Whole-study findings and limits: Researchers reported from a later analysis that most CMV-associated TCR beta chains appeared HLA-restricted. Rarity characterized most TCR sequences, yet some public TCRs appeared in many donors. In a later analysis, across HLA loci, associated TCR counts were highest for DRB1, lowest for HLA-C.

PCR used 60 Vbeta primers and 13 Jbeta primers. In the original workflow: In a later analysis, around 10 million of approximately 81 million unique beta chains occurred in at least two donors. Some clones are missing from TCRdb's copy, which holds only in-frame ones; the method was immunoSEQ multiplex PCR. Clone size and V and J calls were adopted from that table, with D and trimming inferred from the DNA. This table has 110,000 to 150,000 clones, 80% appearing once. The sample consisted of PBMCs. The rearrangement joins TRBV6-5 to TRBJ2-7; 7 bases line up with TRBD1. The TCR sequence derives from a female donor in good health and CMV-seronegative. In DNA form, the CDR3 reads TGTGCCAGCAGCCTGGGACAGTTGGGACACGAGCAGTACTTC. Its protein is CASSLGQLGHEQYF.